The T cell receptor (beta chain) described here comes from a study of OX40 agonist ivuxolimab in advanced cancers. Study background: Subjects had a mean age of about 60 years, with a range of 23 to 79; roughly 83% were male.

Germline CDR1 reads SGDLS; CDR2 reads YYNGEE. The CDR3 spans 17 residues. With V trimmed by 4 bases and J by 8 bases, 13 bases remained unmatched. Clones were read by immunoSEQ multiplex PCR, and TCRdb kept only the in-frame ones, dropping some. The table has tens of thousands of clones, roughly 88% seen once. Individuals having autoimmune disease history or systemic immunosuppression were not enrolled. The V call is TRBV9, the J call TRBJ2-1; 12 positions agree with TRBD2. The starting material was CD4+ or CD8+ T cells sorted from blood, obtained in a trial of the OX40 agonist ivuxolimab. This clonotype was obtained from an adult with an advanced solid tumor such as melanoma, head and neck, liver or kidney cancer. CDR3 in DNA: TGTGCCAGCAGCCCCGAAGGAACTAGCGGGGGGATATATGAGCAGTTCTTC. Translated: CASSPEGTSGGIYEQFF. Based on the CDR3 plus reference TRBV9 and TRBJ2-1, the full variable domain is DSGVTQTPKHLITATGQRVTLRCSPRSGDLSVYWYQQSLDQGLQFLIQYYNGEERAKGNILERFSAQQFPDLHSELNLSSLELGDSALYFCASSPEGTSGGIYEQFFGPGTRLTVL.